This T cell receptor beta chain derives from a study of blood T cells in healthy people across ages. A second about 6 to 12 cycle PCR used barcoded and J-beta primers. TCRdb called the 5' RACE reads again in MiXCR, with one record for every CDR3 protein. The sample shows about 640,000 distinct CDR3 sequences, around 54% of them seen only once. Notes on the study in general: Age showed a roughly linear inverse relationship with TCR beta diversity per million T cells.

Deletions cut 7 bases from V and 8 bases from J, with 17 bases between. Germline CDR1 SNHLY, CDR2 FYNNEI. This CDR3 is 14 amino acids long. The extraction recovered at least 5.5 micrograms of total RNA per sample. Of note for this clonotype: Its antigen is undetermined.

The sequenced material came from blood. The TCR originated in a man aged 55-75 years in good health. The rearrangement joins TRBV2 to TRBJ1-4; D is unresolved. Written as DNA, the CDR3 is TGTGCCAGCACGGGAGGATTGGCTGGGGAAAAACTGTTTTTT. It yields the protein CASTGGLAGEKLFF. Variable domain in full (rest from reference TRBV2 and TRBJ1-4): EPEVTQTPSHQVTQMGQEVILRCVPISNHLYFYWYRQILGQKVEFLVSFYNNEISEKSEIFDDQFSVERPDGSNFTLKIRSTKLEDSAMYFCASTGGLAGEKLFFGSGTQLSVL.